The 24 T cell receptor beta chains presented below share a single source sample, sequenced in a study of cytomegalovirus exposure and HLA in healthy donors. The data were produced by immunoSEQ multiplex PCR, yet TCRdb's version contains in-frame clones alone and is incomplete. The data contain around 150,000 clones, roughly 91% of them seen just once; the ten biggest clones take up 2.5% to 3.5%. Material: PBMCs. These TCRs come from a man aged 18 to 30 in good health and CMV-seronegative.

The count of this clone is one. The chain carries TRBV10-2 and TRBJ2-3, with 7 bases identical to TRBD2. The CDR3 runs 14 residues. Germline CDR1 and CDR2: WSHSY and SAAADI. V gave up 6 bases and J gave up 4 bases; unmatched junction bases: 7. The chain's CDR3 is CASSRLAGPDTQYF. Here the CDR3 DNA reads TGCGCCAGCAGCCGACTAGCCGGTCCAGATACGCAGTATTTT.

This clone appeared once. CDR3 residues: CASSDRGAHGYTF. The CDR3 bases are TGTGCCAGTAGCGACAGGGGAGCGCATGGCTACACCTTC. This sequence joins TRBV19 and TRBJ1-2; 8 bases are shared with TRBD1. Germline V gene data show CDR1 as LNHDA and CDR2 as SQIVND (reference sequence). This CDR3 comprises 13 residues. V trimming: 6 bases; J trimming: 6 bases; junction bases outside the gene matches: 6.

The V gene is TRBV6-5, the J gene TRBJ1-5; D perhaps matches TRBD1 (6 bases). CDR1 and CDR2 from the germline V gene are MNHEY and SVGAGI. The CDR3 loop spans 16 amino acids. Trimming shortened V by 4 bases and J by 6 bases, and 19 bases separated the two germline ends. The CDR3 bases are TGTGCCAGCAGTTGGGAACCTAACAGGGAGGGTCAGCCCCAGCATTTT. This gives the protein CASSWEPNREGQPQHF.

This chain links TRBV5-1 with TRBJ2-7, with D perhaps matching TRBD2 (5 bases). Germline V gene data show CDR1 as SGHRS and CDR2 as YFSETQ. This CDR3 has 12 residues. Trimming removed 2 bases at V and 6 bases at J, with 9 bases between. In nucleotides, the CDR3 is TGCGCCAGCAGCTTCACGGGGTTCGAGCAGTACGTC. Its protein is CASSFTGFEQYV.

The chain carries TRBV6-5 and TRBJ1-1; D not certain. The CDR3 is made up of 11 amino acids. CDR1 is MNHEY and CDR2 is SVGAGI in the germline V gene. Trimming took 4 bases from V and 4 from J, leaving 4 bases between them. The CDR3: CASSSGTEAFF. In DNA, the CDR3 is TGTGCCAGCAGTTCGGGCACTGAAGCTTTCTTT.

The chain recombines TRBV28 with TRBJ1-2; D is possibly TRBD1 (6 bases). Germline V CDR1 and CDR2: MDHEN, SYDVKM. V was cut by 4 bases and J by 8 bases, with 14 bases left in between. This CDR3 has 13 amino acids. The CDR3: CASSSTGISGYTF. CDR3 in DNA: TGTGCCAGCAGTTCCACAGGGATCTCGGGCTACACCTTC.

This rearrangement joins TRBV6-6 to TRBJ1-5; TRBD1 might be the D (5 bases). V dropped 6 bases and J dropped 0 bases, with 15 bases sitting between them. Germline-derived CDR1 and CDR2 are MNHNY and SVGAGI (reference sequence). This CDR3 comprises 16 residues. The CDR3 DNA follows: TGTGCCAGCAGCCCAGACAGAGATTATAGCAATCAGCCCCAGCATTTT. Translating gives CASSPDRDYSNQPQHF.

This chain connects TRBV2 to TRBJ1-2; maybe TRBD1 (6 bases). From germline, CDR1 is SNHLY and CDR2 FYNNEI. The CDR3 is made up of 12 amino acids. V lost 8 bases and J 6 bases, leaving 13 bases between the germline ends. The CDR3 DNA reads TGTGCCAGCGGGCGGGGGCTAGATGGCTACACCTTC. Encoded protein: CASGRGLDGYTF.

The rearrangement links TRBV7-6 to TRBJ2-1; 9 bases map to TRBD2. Germline V lookup: CDR1 SGHVS, CDR2 FNYEAQ. This CDR3 is built from 15 residues. The V segment lost 1 base and the J segment 7 bases; nucleotides outside the gene matches: 5. The CDR3 here is CASSLEAGGRNEQFF. The CDR3, as DNA: TGTGCCAGCAGCTTAGAAGCGGGAGGACGGAATGAGCAGTTCTTC.

The chain employs TRBV6-1 and TRBJ2-2, with a possible D match to TRBD1 (6 bases). Trimming cost V 5 bases and J 1 base, with 8 bases left between them. Germline lookup yields CDR1 MNHNS and CDR2 SASEGT. This CDR3 spans 14 amino acids. For the CDR3, the DNA is TGTGCCAGCAGTTTGACAGGGAACACCGGGGAGCTGTTTTTT. Translated: CASSLTGNTGELFF.

The chain is built from TRBV2 and TRBJ2-7; TRBD1 aligns across 7 bases. The CDR3 has 15 residues. Per germline, CDR1 SNHLY and CDR2 FYNNEI. The V segment lost 4 bases and the J segment 6 bases; nucleotides outside the gene matches: 12. The chain's CDR3 is CASSVGQAGFLEQYF. DNA of the CDR3: TGTGCCAGCAGTGTAGGACAGGCTGGGTTCCTCGAGCAGTACTTC. The full variable domain, its missing parts supplied by reference TRBV2 and TRBJ2-7, is EPEVTQTPSHQVTQMGQEVILRCVPISNHLYFYWYRQILGQKVEFLVSFYNNEISEKSEIFDDQFSVERPDGSNFTLKIRSTKLEDSAMYFCASSVGQAGFLEQYFGPGTRLTVT.

V is TRBV7-9 and J is TRBJ1-4, with 9 positions matching TRBD1. Germline CDR1 SEHNR, CDR2 FQNEAQ (reference sequence). V shed 4 bases and J 8 bases; nucleotides not matched to a gene: 5. The CDR3 runs to 14 residues. The CDR3 DNA is TGTGCCAGCAGCTCGACAGGGGGACGGGAAAAACTGTTTTTT. It specifies CASSSTGGREKLFF.

A word on this clone: Mismatch with germline at one junction end may stem from a read error. The V gene is TRBV6-5, the J gene TRBJ2-7, with D possibly being TRBD2 (6 bases). This CDR3 has 13 amino acids. The V gene's germline CDR1 is MNHEY and CDR2 SVGAGI. The CDR3 nucleotides read TGTGCCAGCCGTTATAGCGGTTCCTACGAGCAGTACTTC. It codes for CASRYSGSYEQYF.

The CDR3 sequence is CASRSAGELFF. The DNA for the CDR3 is TGTGCCAGCAGGAGCGCTGGGGAGCTGTTTTTT. The J gene is TRBJ2-2, the V gene TRBV6-1, with D unresolved. V gave up 6 bases and J gave up 8 bases, with 7 bases separating them. The CDR3 runs 11 residues. CDR1 and CDR2 (germline): MNHNS, SASEGT.

This clone was seen once. The genes are TRBV7-9 and TRBJ1-3; TRBD1 matches at 8 bases. The CDR3 has 16 amino acids. Trimming removed 4 bases from V and 4 bases from J; junction bases left unmatched: 9. Germline V gene data show CDR1 as SEHNR and CDR2 as FQNEAQ (reference sequence). The CDR3 sequence: CASSSFSQGAGNTIYF. The DNA for the CDR3 is TGTGCCAGCAGCTCTTTTAGTCAGGGGGCGGGAAACACCATATATTTT.

This chain links TRBV14 with TRBJ2-1, with 7 bases matching TRBD1. The CDR3 is made up of 16 amino acids. Per germline, CDR1 SGHDN and CDR2 FVKESK. The trim removed 4 bases at V and 0 bases at J, leaving 6 bases unmatched. The CDR3 DNA sequence: TGTGCCAGCAGCCGCCTGGGACAGTTCTCCTACAATGAGCAGTTCTTC. Its protein product is CASSRLGQFSYNEQFF.

This clone was observed a few times. This sequence joins TRBV6-5 and TRBJ2-2; 7 bases agree with TRBD2. V trimming: 6 bases; J trimming: 5 bases; junction bases outside the gene matches: 6. CDR3 size: 14 residues. Germline V gene data show CDR1 as MNHEY and CDR2 as SVGAGI. The CDR3 nucleotides read TGTGCCAGCAGAGTGGCTAGCGGAACCGGGGAGCTGTTTTTT. Its protein product is CASRVASGTGELFF.

The genes are TRBV19 and TRBJ1-5, with no clear D. The V gene lost 3 bases and the J gene lost 2 bases, with 20 bases spanning the gap. CDR1 is LNHDA, CDR2 SQIVND, per germline (reference sequence). The CDR3 extends over 18 amino acids. CDR3 amino acids: CASSIEVDGRVGNQPQHF. CDR3 coding DNA: TGTGCCAGTAGTATCGAGGTGGACGGGAGGGTCGGCAATCAGCCCCAGCATTTT.

The rearrangement uses TRBV2 and TRBJ2-7; a possible D gene is TRBD2 (5 bases). CDR3 length: 13 residues. Germline CDR1 SNHLY, CDR2 FYNNEI. The germline V and J ends were trimmed by 8 bases and 2 bases, with 13 bases remaining between them. The CDR3 DNA follows: TGTGCCAGCGGAGGAGGCCGTACCTACGAGCAGTACGTC. Translation gives CASGGGRTYEQYV.

The V call is TRBV7-8, the J call TRBJ1-3, with 7 bases matching TRBD1. J was trimmed by 0 bases and V by 4 bases; bases with no gene match: 3. The CDR3 consists of 15 residues. From germline, CDR1 is SGHVS and CDR2 FQNEAQ. The CDR3 sequence is CASSSTGVSGNTIYF. The CDR3 nucleotides read TGTGCCAGCAGCTCAACAGGGGTCTCTGGAAACACCATATATTTT.

The chain is built from TRBV14 and TRBJ1-1; maybe TRBD1 (6 bases). Germline loops: CDR1 SGHDN, CDR2 FVKESK. The CDR3 spans 14 residues. V was pared by 1 base and J by 0 bases, with 6 bases between. The DNA for the CDR3 is TGTGCCAGCAGCCAAGGACAGGTGAACACTGAAGCTTTCTTT. Its protein product is CASSQGQVNTEAFF.

This chain joins TRBV28 and TRBJ1-3; D may be TRBD1 (5 bases). This CDR3 contains 14 residues. Per germline, CDR1 MDHEN and CDR2 SYDVKM. V was clipped by 5 bases and J by 0 bases, with 8 bases between them. The CDR3 coding sequence is TGTGCCAGCAGTGGCAGGGCCTCTGGAAACACCATATATTTT. As protein: CASSGRASGNTIYF.

The chain carries TRBV6-5 and TRBJ1-6; D perhaps matches TRBD1 (5 bases). Trimming left V 7 bases short and J 7 bases short, with 17 bases between. This CDR3 is 15 amino acids long. CDR1 is MNHEY and CDR2 is SVGAGI in the germline V gene. CDR3 loop: CASKPGRGGNSPLHF. The CDR3 DNA sequence: TGTGCCAGCAAACCCGGGCGGGGCGGGAATTCACCCCTCCACTTT.

This chain links TRBV2 with TRBJ2-3, with 14 positions matching TRBD2. This CDR3 comprises 16 residues. CDR1 SNHLY and CDR2 FYNNEI come from the germline V gene. J lost 5 bases, V lost 4 bases, and 5 bases had no gene match. The CDR3 sequence: CASSGGLAGAGDTQYF. CDR3 nucleotides: TGTGCCAGCAGTGGGGGACTAGCGGGGGCAGGAGATACGCAGTATTTT.